Included here is one T cell receptor (beta chain) sequence, with context. It has no known antigen specificity. Base-call qualities are not available, and no considerably larger clone is one nucleotide away. The library came from PCR. At the Johns Hopkins FTIC core, DNA from the cultured CD4+ T cells underwent TCR sequencing with the Oncomine TCR Beta short-read assay. The QIAamp micro DNA kit was used to extract genomic DNA from the cultured CD4+ T cells. Oncomine TCR Beta libraries from cultured CD4+ T cells were pooled using unique dual indexes and sequenced on an Illumina iSeq 100. Regarding the original processing steps: Non-productive sequences were removed, and CDR3s not starting with C, not ending with F or W, or shorter than 7 amino acids were discarded. The MANAFEST web application identified antigen-specific clonotypes by comparing peptide-stimulated wells against reference wells and other culture wells. Positive clones required FDR below 0.05, an odds ratio above 5, and productive frequency above 0.1% in at least two of three replicate wells. A clonotype counted as cross-reactive if it showed significant expansion both in the SARS-CoV-2 spike wells and in at least one common cold coronavirus spike condition. Similarity between CDR3 sequences was evaluated in R version 3.6.1 using Levenshtein distances (stringdist) and unrooted phylogenetic trees (ape). TCRdb trimmed the raw reads at Q25, called clones with MiXCR and kept productive beta chains. Here each entry gathers all rows of one CDR3 protein and keeps the most common genes and DNA. Here the V and J calls rest on TCRdb's processing, not on the authors' analysis. This sample lists roughly 16,000 distinct CDR3 sequences; about three quarters were detected once. The ten largest make up approximately 9.1% of the sample.

The sample's treatment or condition label, in plain terms: roughly 11-day PBMC culture with coronavirus spike peptide pools or control peptides (ViraFEST assay). The ViraFEST assay, used in the study, expanded antigen-specific T cells with peptide pools and then identified the expanded clonotypes through TCR sequencing. Negative nucleocapsid antibody tests before and after vaccination confirmed that the healthy vaccine recipients had no prior SARS-CoV-2 infection. Each well held 2.2 million or so PBMCs cultured with approximately 9.1 ug/ml peptide pools in IMDM containing approximately 5% human AB serum and 9.5 to 10 IU/ml IL-2. Half of the culture medium was replaced with fresh IL-2-containing medium on days 3 and 7. CD4+ T cells were isolated after 10 days of culture through negative selection using the EasySep CD4+ T cell isolation kit. Ficoll-Paque Plus gradient centrifugation was used to isolate PBMCs from whole blood, and the isolated PBMCs were then either used fresh or cryopreserved at -140C. Triplicate wells were generally used for each culture condition.

This specimen belongs to a study of vaccination and CD4 T cells after COVID-19 (dated by TCRdb to between 2021 and 2024). Background on the whole study: Six males and four females were included in the convalescent cohort, with two Hispanic individuals, seven Caucasians, two Asians and one multiracial person represented. Post-COVID blood samples from convalescent patients were collected a median of about 100 days after diagnosis, with a range of 35 to 161 days. Participants received two doses of either the Pfizer-BioNTech BNT162b2 vaccine (n=8) or the Moderna mRNA-1273 vaccine (n=2). In control cultures, a CEFX viral epitope pool was used as positive control, an HIV-1 Nef peptide pool was used as negative control, or no peptide was added. Post-vaccine blood samples were obtained a median of approximately 74 days after the second vaccine dose, with a range of about 12 to 241 days. Culture stimuli were overlapping spike peptide pools from SARS-CoV-2 and from the common cold coronaviruses HCoV-NL63, HCoV-OC43 and HCoV-229E. In under 13 COVID-19 convalescent patients and several infection-naive healthy vaccine recipients, researchers compared the spike-specific CD4+ TCR repertoire from before mRNA vaccination with the repertoire from after. The study at large found these results: The number of convalescent patients in the study was relatively small, and the study did not examine early timepoints following natural infection. Although the median number of SARS-CoV-2-reactive clonotypes went up from 21 after infection to 30 to 45 after vaccination, the increase was not significant. Among convalescent patients, a median roughly 84% of the SARS-CoV-2-reactive clones seen after vaccination appeared only after vaccination, which suggests priming specific to the vaccine. Of the vaccine-specific clones in convalescent patients, 304 of 307, or nearly all, reacted only to SARS-CoV-2 spike and did not cross-react with common cold coronaviruses.

The origin of this receptor is a human donor who received a COVID-19 vaccine. Sequencing used CD4+ T cells from blood, cultured in vitro, obtained after SARS-CoV-2 vaccination.

The CDR3 region reads CASSLGGLSTGELFF. The nucleotides are TGTGCCAGCAGCTTAGGCGGCCTTAGTACCGGGGAGCTGTTTTTT. The chain is assembled from TRBV7-8 and TRBJ2-2; the D gene is unclear. The V and J ends are trimmed by 1 base and 5 bases, leaving 11 bases between them. The CDR3 spans 15 residues, from the cysteine through the phenylalanine. The read is trimmed to its CDR3 DNA, 45 bases read in frame from base 1. The germline V gene yields SGHVS for CDR1 and FQNEAQ for CDR2.